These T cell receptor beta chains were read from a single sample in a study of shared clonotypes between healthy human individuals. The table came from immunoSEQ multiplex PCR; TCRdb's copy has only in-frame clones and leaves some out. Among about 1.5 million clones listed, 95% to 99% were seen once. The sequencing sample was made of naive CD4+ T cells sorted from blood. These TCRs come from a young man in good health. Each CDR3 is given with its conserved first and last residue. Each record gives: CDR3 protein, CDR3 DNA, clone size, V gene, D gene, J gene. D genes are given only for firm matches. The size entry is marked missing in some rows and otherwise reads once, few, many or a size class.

cdr3_aa: CSVEPLAGVQETQYF; cdr3_nt: TGCAGCGTTGAGCCCCTAGCGGGAGTGCAAGAGACCCAGTACTTC; clone_size: .; v_call: TRBV29-1; d_call: TRBD2; j_call: TRBJ2-5
cdr3_aa: CASSVGSLGNTGELFF; cdr3_nt: TGTGCCAGCAGCGTAGGCTCTCTTGGAAACACCGGGGAGCTGTTTTTT; clone_size: .; v_call: TRBV9; d_call: .; j_call: TRBJ2-2
cdr3_aa: CASSFTGGAGNQPQHF; cdr3_nt: TGTGCCAGCAGTTTTACAGGGGGCGCAGGAAATCAGCCCCAGCATTTT; clone_size: .; v_call: TRBV28; d_call: TRBD1; j_call: TRBJ1-5
cdr3_aa: CASSLTAGGPGEQYF; cdr3_nt: TGTGCCAGCAGCTTAACGGCGGGAGGGCCGGGCGAGCAGTACTTC; clone_size: .; v_call: TRBV7-3; d_call: TRBD2; j_call: TRBJ2-7
cdr3_aa: CSVDPGAMETQYF; cdr3_nt: TGCAGCGTTGATCCGGGGGCAATGGAGACCCAGTACTTC; clone_size: .; v_call: TRBV29-1; d_call: .; j_call: TRBJ2-5
cdr3_aa: CASSAIGTGGKQETQYF; cdr3_nt: TGTGCCAGCAGCGCGATTGGGACAGGGGGTAAGCAAGAGACCCAGTACTTC; clone_size: .; v_call: TRBV9; d_call: TRBD1; j_call: TRBJ2-5
cdr3_aa: CASSEGNEQFF; cdr3_nt: TGCGCCAGCAGTGAAGGGAATGAGCAGTTCTTC; clone_size: .; v_call: TRBV10-1; d_call: .; j_call: TRBJ2-1
cdr3_aa: CAWSEQSSYEQYF; cdr3_nt: TGTGCCTGGAGTGAACAGTCCTCCTACGAGCAGTACTTC; clone_size: .; v_call: TRBV30; d_call: .; j_call: TRBJ2-7
cdr3_aa: CASSPTAAVMNTEAFF; cdr3_nt: TGTGCCAGCAGCCCTACAGCAGCGGTCATGAACACTGAAGCTTTCTTT; clone_size: .; v_call: TRBV7-8; d_call: .; j_call: TRBJ1-1
cdr3_aa: CASSVGRGTGGQETQYF; cdr3_nt: TGTGCCAGCAGCGTAGGTCGGGGGACAGGTGGTCAAGAGACCCAGTACTTC; clone_size: .; v_call: TRBV9; d_call: TRBD1; j_call: TRBJ2-5
cdr3_aa: CASSPLGLKDETQYF; cdr3_nt: TGTGCCAGCAGCCCATTGGGACTGAAAGATGAGACCCAGTACTTC; clone_size: .; v_call: TRBV14; d_call: .; j_call: TRBJ2-5
cdr3_aa: CASSTGQIEETQYF; cdr3_nt: TGTGCCAGCAGCACCGGACAGATTGAAGAGACCCAGTACTTC; clone_size: .; v_call: TRBV14; d_call: .; j_call: TRBJ2-5
cdr3_aa: CASSQEPGAKNIQYF; cdr3_nt: TGTGCCAGCAGCCAGGAGCCTGGGGCCAAAAACATTCAGTACTTC; clone_size: .; v_call: TRBV14; d_call: .; j_call: TRBJ2-4
cdr3_aa: CASSSPGRRSYEQYF; cdr3_nt: TGTGCCAGCTCCTCACCGGGACGACGCTCCTACGAGCAGTACTTC; clone_size: .; v_call: TRBV6-1; d_call: .; j_call: TRBJ2-7
cdr3_aa: CASSHLGDGLSDTQYF; cdr3_nt: TGTGCCAGCAGCCACCTAGGAGACGGGTTGTCAGATACGCAGTATTTT; clone_size: .; v_call: TRBV5-4; d_call: .; j_call: TRBJ2-3
cdr3_aa: CTTDTSSEKLFF; cdr3_nt: TGCACTACGGACACTTCTTCCGAAAAACTGTTTTTT; clone_size: .; v_call: TRBV1; d_call: .; j_call: TRBJ1-4
cdr3_aa: CASSLGPGGDGYTF; cdr3_nt: TGCGCCAGCAGCTTAGGGCCAGGGGGTGATGGCTACACCTTC; clone_size: .; v_call: TRBV5-1; d_call: TRBD1; j_call: TRBJ1-2
cdr3_aa: CASSWANRAGGYTF; cdr3_nt: TGTGCCAGCAGCTGGGCAAACAGGGCCGGGGGCTACACCTTC; clone_size: .; v_call: TRBV5-6; d_call: .; j_call: TRBJ1-2
cdr3_aa: CASSVVGLGHQETQYF; cdr3_nt: TGTGCCAGCAGCGTAGTTGGATTGGGACACCAAGAGACCCAGTACTTC; clone_size: .; v_call: TRBV9; d_call: .; j_call: TRBJ2-5
cdr3_aa: CASSLGAVSRAEAFF; cdr3_nt: TGTGCCAGCAGCTTAGGGGCAGTCTCGCGCGCTGAAGCTTTCTTT; clone_size: .; v_call: TRBV7-6; d_call: .; j_call: TRBJ1-1
cdr3_aa: CASSSQGPYNYGYTF; cdr3_nt: TGTGCCAGCAGTTCCCAGGGGCCCTATAACTATGGCTACACCTTC; clone_size: .; v_call: TRBV28; d_call: .; j_call: TRBJ1-2
cdr3_aa: CASRIGSYNEQFF; cdr3_nt: TGTGCCAGCAGGATAGGATCCTACAATGAGCAGTTCTTC; clone_size: .; v_call: TRBV2; d_call: .; j_call: TRBJ2-1
cdr3_aa: CASSLSSGIRYEQFF; cdr3_nt: TGTGCCAGCAGTCTCTCTAGCGGGATACGGTATGAGCAGTTCTTC; clone_size: .; v_call: TRBV28; d_call: TRBD2; j_call: TRBJ2-1
cdr3_aa: CASGPLAHNEKLFF; cdr3_nt: TGCGCCAGCGGTCCCTTGGCTCATAATGAAAAACTGTTTTTT; clone_size: .; v_call: TRBV5-1; d_call: .; j_call: TRBJ1-4
cdr3_aa: CASSLISFTDTQYF; cdr3_nt: TGCGCCAGCAGCTTAATATCCTTCACAGATACGCAGTATTTT; clone_size: .; v_call: TRBV5-1; d_call: .; j_call: TRBJ2-3
cdr3_aa: CASSPDRVGVNTGELFF; cdr3_nt: TGTGCCAGCAGCCCCGACAGGGTCGGCGTAAACACCGGGGAGCTGTTTTTT; clone_size: .; v_call: TRBV7-2; d_call: TRBD1; j_call: TRBJ2-2
cdr3_aa: CATSRARELFF; cdr3_nt: TGTGCCACCAGTCGCGCCAGGGAGCTGTTTTTT; clone_size: .; v_call: TRBV15; d_call: .; j_call: TRBJ2-2
cdr3_aa: CAWTFWRGYEQYF; cdr3_nt: TGTGCCTGGACCTTTTGGAGGGGGTACGAGCAGTACTTC; clone_size: .; v_call: TRBV30; d_call: .; j_call: TRBJ2-7
cdr3_aa: CASSVRILHEQFF; cdr3_nt: TGTGCCAGCAGCGTAAGGATTCTTCATGAGCAGTTCTTC; clone_size: .; v_call: TRBV9; d_call: .; j_call: TRBJ2-1
cdr3_aa: CASSLASGGVLNEKLFF; cdr3_nt: TGCGCCAGCAGCTTGGCCTCGGGGGGCGTACTAAATGAAAAACTGTTTTTT; clone_size: once; v_call: TRBV5-1; d_call: .; j_call: TRBJ1-4
cdr3_aa: CASSVRDSNTEAFF; cdr3_nt: TGCGCCAGCAGCGTCCGGGACAGTAACACTGAAGCTTTCTTT; clone_size: .; v_call: TRBV5-1; d_call: TRBD1; j_call: TRBJ1-1
cdr3_aa: CASSLEPETQYF; cdr3_nt: TGTGCCAGCAGCTTAGAACCGGAGACCCAGTACTTC; clone_size: .; v_call: TRBV7-2; d_call: .; j_call: TRBJ2-5
cdr3_aa: CASSRTGAVRNEQFF; cdr3_nt: TGTGCCAGCAGTAGGACCGGGGCCGTCAGAAATGAGCAGTTCTTC; clone_size: .; v_call: TRBV28; d_call: .; j_call: TRBJ2-1
cdr3_aa: CASSRDGLNTEAFF; cdr3_nt: TGTGCCAGCAGCCGGGACGGTTTGAACACTGAAGCTTTCTTT; clone_size: .; v_call: TRBV7-3; d_call: .; j_call: TRBJ1-1
cdr3_aa: CASSATGVSVYEQYF; cdr3_nt: TGTGCCAGCAGCGCAACAGGGGTCTCCGTCTACGAGCAGTACTTC; clone_size: .; v_call: TRBV11-3; d_call: TRBD1; j_call: TRBJ2-7
cdr3_aa: CASSLLPIGQGSSNQPQHF; cdr3_nt: TGCGCCAGCAGCCTTCTCCCCATCGGACAGGGATCTAGCAATCAGCCCCAGCATTTT; clone_size: .; v_call: TRBV5-1; d_call: TRBD1; j_call: TRBJ1-5
cdr3_aa: CASSQDGGGFTEAFF; cdr3_nt: TGCGCCAGCAGCCAAGATGGGGGGGGATTCACTGAAGCTTTCTTT; clone_size: .; v_call: TRBV4-3; d_call: .; j_call: TRBJ1-1
cdr3_aa: CASSFDRLLAGEWYEQYF; cdr3_nt: TGTGCCAGCAGCTTTGACAGGCTACTAGCGGGAGAATGGTACGAGCAGTACTTC; clone_size: .; v_call: TRBV7-9; d_call: TRBD2; j_call: TRBJ2-7
cdr3_aa: CASSDSNFSNRGEISYNEQFF; cdr3_nt: TGTGCCAGCAGTGACTCGAATTTTTCCAATAGGGGCGAGATCTCCTACAATGAGCAGTTCTTC; clone_size: .; v_call: TRBV6-4; d_call: .; j_call: TRBJ2-1
cdr3_aa: CASSRTGTSVYEQFF; cdr3_nt: TGTGCCAGCAGCCGAACCGGGACTAGCGTTTATGAGCAGTTCTTC; clone_size: .; v_call: TRBV7-9; d_call: TRBD2; j_call: TRBJ2-1
cdr3_aa: CASRLTSGRANEQFF; cdr3_nt: TGTGCCAGCAGACTGACTAGCGGGAGGGCAAATGAGCAGTTCTTC; clone_size: .; v_call: TRBV2; d_call: TRBD2; j_call: TRBJ2-1
cdr3_aa: CATSRGAGEGQPQHF; cdr3_nt: TGTGCCACCAGCAGAGGGGCAGGGGAAGGTCAGCCCCAGCATTTT; clone_size: .; v_call: TRBV15; d_call: .; j_call: TRBJ1-5
cdr3_aa: CASSLGDRGEDYGYTF; cdr3_nt: TGTGCCAGCAGCTTAGGGGACAGGGGAGAGGACTATGGCTACACCTTC; clone_size: .; v_call: TRBV7-9; d_call: TRBD1; j_call: TRBJ1-2
cdr3_aa: CASSLGEGQIYEQYF; cdr3_nt: TGTGCCAGCAGCTTAGGGGAGGGGCAGATCTACGAGCAGTACTTC; clone_size: .; v_call: TRBV7-2; d_call: TRBD2; j_call: TRBJ2-7
cdr3_aa: CAISESTGGLDEQYF; cdr3_nt: TGTGCCATCAGTGAGTCGACAGGGGGCTTGGACGAGCAGTACTTC; clone_size: once; v_call: TRBV10-3; d_call: TRBD1; j_call: TRBJ2-7
cdr3_aa: CASSAGTAEAFF; cdr3_nt: TGTGCCAGCAGCGCTGGGACAGCTGAAGCTTTCTTT; clone_size: .; v_call: TRBV7-9; d_call: TRBD1; j_call: TRBJ1-1
cdr3_aa: CASSLEMGGNYGYTF; cdr3_nt: TGTGCCAGCAGCTTAGAAATGGGGGGGAACTATGGCTACACCTTC; clone_size: .; v_call: TRBV7-9; d_call: .; j_call: TRBJ1-2
cdr3_aa: CASSVASGRTSGELFF; cdr3_nt: TGTGCCAGCAGCGTAGCTAGCGGGAGAACTAGCGGGGAGCTGTTTTTT; clone_size: .; v_call: TRBV9; d_call: TRBD2; j_call: TRBJ2-2
cdr3_aa: CASSLGTSHTEQYF; cdr3_nt: TGTGCTAGCAGCTTAGGAACCAGTCATACTGAGCAGTACTTC; clone_size: once; v_call: TRBV7-7; d_call: .; j_call: TRBJ2-7
cdr3_aa: CAWSNVTGPYNQPQHF; cdr3_nt: TGTGCCTGGAGTAACGTAACAGGGCCCTATAATCAGCCCCAGCATTTT; clone_size: .; v_call: TRBV30; d_call: .; j_call: TRBJ1-5
cdr3_aa: CASSLALAASSYNEQFF; cdr3_nt: TGTGCCAGCAGCTTAGCGCTCGCTGCAAGCTCCTACAATGAGCAGTTCTTC; clone_size: .; v_call: TRBV7-9; d_call: .; j_call: TRBJ2-1
cdr3_aa: CASSWSPDITGELFF; cdr3_nt: TGTGCCAGCAGTTGGTCCCCGGATATCACCGGGGAGCTGTTTTTT; clone_size: .; v_call: TRBV6-6; d_call: .; j_call: TRBJ2-2
cdr3_aa: CASSKTGDPYEQYF; cdr3_nt: TGTGCCAGCAGTAAGACAGGAGACCCCTACGAGCAGTACTTC; clone_size: .; v_call: TRBV27; d_call: .; j_call: TRBJ2-7
cdr3_aa: CASSHRGRVHEQYF; cdr3_nt: TGTGCCAGCAGCCACAGGGGGCGCGTCCACGAGCAGTACTTC; clone_size: .; v_call: TRBV7-8; d_call: TRBD1; j_call: TRBJ2-7
cdr3_aa: CAIRPWDRDGEQYF; cdr3_nt: TGTGCCATCAGACCTTGGGACAGGGATGGCGAGCAGTACTTC; clone_size: .; v_call: TRBV10-3; d_call: TRBD1; j_call: TRBJ2-7